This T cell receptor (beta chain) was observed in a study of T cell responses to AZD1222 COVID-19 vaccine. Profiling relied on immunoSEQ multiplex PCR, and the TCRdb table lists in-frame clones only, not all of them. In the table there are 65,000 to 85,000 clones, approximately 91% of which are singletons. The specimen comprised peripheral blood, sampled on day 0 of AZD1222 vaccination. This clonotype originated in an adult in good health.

This CDR3 reads CASSYSNQGPYGYTF. The DNA for the CDR3 is TGTGCCAGCAGTTACTCGAATCAGGGACCCTATGGCTACACCTTC. V gene TRBV6-5 combines with J gene TRBJ1-2, with TRBD1 as a possible D gene (5 bases). CDR3 length: 15 residues. Per germline, CDR1 MNHEY and CDR2 SVGAGI. Trimming left V 0 bases short and J 4 bases short, with 12 bases between.